The next 19 T cell receptor beta chains were all read from a single sample in a study of control samples from healthy donors and cancer patients. Some clones are missing from TCRdb's copy, which holds only in-frame ones; the method was immunoSEQ multiplex PCR. The data contain about 94,000 clones, 90% of them seen just once; the ten biggest clones take up less than 4.5%. The sequencing input was blood. Source of these receptors: a woman aged 18-29 years in good health.

Only a few counts were recorded for this clone. J is TRBJ1-3 and V is TRBV18; D not certain. CDR1 and CDR2 (germline): KGHSH, LQKENI. CDR3 length equals 14 residues. Trimming removed 3 bases at V and 0 bases at J, with 6 bases between. CDR3 protein: CASSPEGSGNTIYF. In DNA, the CDR3 is TGTGCCAGCTCACCGGAGGGCTCTGGAAACACCATATATTTT.

This chain links TRBV7-9 with TRBJ2-7; D is undetermined. V was trimmed by 4 bases and J by 5 bases, leaving 15 bases between them. Germline V gives CDR1 SEHNR, CDR2 FQNEAQ (reference sequence). This CDR3 is 14 amino acids long. CDR3 bases: TGTGCCAGCAGCTCATCGCCGTTAAACGACGAGCAGTACTTC. Translated, it gives CASSSSPLNDEQYF.

The genes are TRBV4-2 and TRBJ2-1; D may correspond to TRBD1 or TRBD2 (5 bases each). The CDR3 is 16 amino acids. CDR1 LGHNA and CDR2 YNFKEQ come from the germline V gene. V was cut by 0 bases and J by 4 bases, with 13 bases left in between. The CDR3 nucleotides are TGTGCCAGCAGCCAAGAGACCGGGACGGCTTACAATGAGCAGTTCTTC. Protein sequence: CASSQETGTAYNEQFF.

The chain links TRBV2 to TRBJ1-5; D not certain. Between the trimmed V and J ends, which lost 9 bases and 1 base, there was a span of 22 bases. Germline V CDR1 and CDR2: SNHLY, FYNNEI. The length of the CDR3 is 17 residues. CDR3 region: CASTWTANPYSNQPQHF. The DNA of the CDR3 is TGTGCCAGTACATGGACGGCCAATCCCTACAGCAATCAGCCCCAGCATTTT.

This clone is a singleton in its sample. CDR3 DNA sequence: TGTGCCATCAGCGCAGGGGTTGACACTGAAGCTTTCTTT. The encoded protein is CAISAGVDTEAFF. The rearrangement links TRBV10-3 to TRBJ1-1, with D possibly matching TRBD1 (6 bases). V lost 6 bases to trimming and J lost 3 bases, with 11 bases between them. The germline V gene has CDR1 ENHRY and CDR2 SYGVKD. The CDR3 loop spans 13 amino acids.

This sequence joins TRBV27 and TRBJ2-2; D is unclear. Per the germline V gene, CDR1 is MNHEY and CDR2 is SMNVEV (reference sequence). Trimming stripped 2 bases from V and 3 bases from J, with 7 bases between. The CDR3 sequence is 14 residues long. The CDR3 reads CASSLDLYTGELFF. CDR3 in DNA: TGTGCCAGCAGTTTAGACCTTTACACCGGGGAGCTGTTTTTT.

The CDR3 loop is CASSLTGQNQPQHF. CDR3 nucleotide sequence: TGCGCCAGCAGCTTGACAGGGCAAAATCAGCCCCAGCATTTT. The V call is TRBV5-1, the J call TRBJ1-5; D possibly corresponds to TRBD1 (6 bases). The germline CDR1 and CDR2 sequences are SGHRS and YFSETQ. The germline V and J ends were trimmed by 1 base and 4 bases, with 9 bases remaining between them. CDR3 length: 14 residues.

This chain links TRBV12-1 with TRBJ2-3; the D call of TRBD2 is as the table states it, not checked on the DNA. TRBV12-1 is annotated as a pseudogene. The length of the CDR3 is 16 residues. For the CDR3, the DNA is TGTGCCAGCAGCCCCCAGGGAGGCTCTGGGGCAGATACGCAGTATTTT. Translated: CASSPQGGSGADTQYF.

V usage is TRBV6-1 and J usage is TRBJ2-1, with 10 bases matching TRBD2. Germline V gives CDR1 MNHNS, CDR2 SASEGT. There are 16 residues in the CDR3. Germline trimming cut 2 bases from V and 9 bases from J; bases unmatched to any gene: 10. This chain's CDR3 is CASSEMVSGGAGEQFF. The CDR3 nucleotides are TGTGCCAGCAGTGAAATGGTGAGCGGGGGGGCTGGTGAGCAGTTCTTC.

The V gene is TRBV5-8, the J gene TRBJ1-6, with D hard to call. The CDR3 has 15 amino acids. V lost 2 bases and J 6 bases, leaving 12 bases between the germline ends. Germline V gives CDR1 SGHTS, CDR2 YDEGEE. CDR3 nucleotides: TGTGCCAGCAGCTTCTTGCCAGCGATTAATTCACCCCTCCACTTT. It encodes CASSFLPAINSPLHF. The entire variable domain, with the rest obtained from reference TRBV5-8 and TRBJ1-6, is as follows: EAGVTQSPTHLIKTRGQQATLRCSPISGHTSVYWYQQALGLGLQFLLWYDEGEERNRGNFPPRFSGRQFPNYSSELNVNALELEDSALYLCASSFLPAINSPLHFGNGTRLTVT.

The rearrangement joins TRBV5-1 to TRBJ2-7; 7 bases map to TRBD1. With 5 bases clipped from V and 1 base from J, the junction kept 6 bases outside the gene matches. Germline V gene lookup returns CDR1 SGHRS and CDR2 YFSETQ. The CDR3 runs to 14 residues. This CDR3 is CASSYRGSSYEQYF. The DNA of the CDR3 is TGCGCCAGCAGTTACAGGGGCTCGTCCTACGAGCAGTACTTC.

The V and J genes are TRBV5-5 and TRBJ1-5, with D perhaps matching TRBD1 (6 bases). Trimming pared 1 base from V and 4 bases from J, leaving 9 bases between. The CDR3 spans 14 residues. Germline loops: CDR1 SGHKS, CDR2 YYEKEE (reference sequence). CDR3 loop: CASSLLTGNQPQHF. DNA of the CDR3: TGTGCCAGCAGCTTGTTAACAGGGAATCAGCCCCAGCATTTT.

This chain uses TRBV7-9 with TRBJ1-3; D unclear. The CDR3 has 16 residues. Germline V CDR1 and CDR2: SEHNR, FQNEAQ (reference sequence). V gave up 5 bases and J gave up 0 bases, with 14 bases separating them. For the CDR3, the DNA is TGTGCCAGCAGCACCCATGAGGTACCCTCTGGAAACACCATATATTTT. Encoded protein: CASSTHEVPSGNTIYF.

This chain links TRBV19 with TRBJ1-4; D not resolved. CDR3 length: 16 residues. Germline V gives CDR1 LNHDA, CDR2 SQIVND (reference sequence). V shed 0 bases and J shed 0 bases, with 8 bases lying between them. CDR3 nucleotides: TGTGCCAGTAGTATAGATCGTCGGCCAACTAATGAAAAACTGTTTTTT. Amino acids: CASSIDRRPTNEKLFF.

The chain employs TRBV7-6 and TRBJ2-5; weak D call: TRBD2 (5 bases). V dropped 0 bases and J dropped 1 base, with 9 bases sitting between them. The germline V gene has CDR1 SGHVS and CDR2 FNYEAQ. This CDR3 is 15 amino acids long. The CDR3 bases are TGTGCCAGCAGCTTAGCGTCGGGAACCCAAGAGACCCAGTACTTC. Translation: CASSLASGTQETQYF.

This rearrangement joins TRBV10-3 to TRBJ2-7; TRBD1 matches at 10 bases. Germline values: CDR1 ENHRY, CDR2 SYGVKD. The CDR3 runs to 14 residues. V lost 3 bases, J lost 6 bases, and 5 bases stayed unmatched. DNA of the CDR3: TGTGCCATCAGTGATGGGGACAGGGGTGGCGAGCAGTACTTC. It yields the protein CAISDGDRGGEQYF.

This clone was counted once. The V and J genes are TRBV6-5 and TRBJ2-1; 7 nucleotides agree with TRBD1. The germline CDR1 and CDR2 sequences are MNHEY and SVGAGI. This CDR3 region has 14 residues. Trimming removed 0 bases from V and 12 bases from J; junction bases left unmatched: 8. The CDR3, as DNA: TGTGCCAGCAGTTACTCGACAGGGTTGGGTGGGCAGTTCTTC. It encodes CASSYSTGLGGQFF.

The chain carries TRBV6-5 and TRBJ1-1; TRBD1 might be the D (5 bases). This CDR3 comprises 11 residues. Germline lookup yields CDR1 MNHEY and CDR2 SVGAGI. Trimming took 6 bases from V and 4 from J, leaving 6 bases between them. The CDR3 spells CASRGPTEAFF. CDR3 DNA sequence: TGTGCCAGCAGGGGGCCCACTGAAGCTTTCTTT.

The rearrangement joins TRBV5-5 to TRBJ1-1; maybe TRBD1 (5 bases). Trimming cost V 1 base and J 6 bases, with 22 bases left between them. This CDR3 is 17 amino acids long. The germline CDR1 and CDR2 sequences are SGHKS and YYEKEE (reference sequence). The CDR3: CASSLSDTQYLGAEAFF. CDR3 in DNA: TGTGCCAGCAGCTTGTCGGACACCCAGTATCTTGGCGCTGAAGCTTTCTTT.